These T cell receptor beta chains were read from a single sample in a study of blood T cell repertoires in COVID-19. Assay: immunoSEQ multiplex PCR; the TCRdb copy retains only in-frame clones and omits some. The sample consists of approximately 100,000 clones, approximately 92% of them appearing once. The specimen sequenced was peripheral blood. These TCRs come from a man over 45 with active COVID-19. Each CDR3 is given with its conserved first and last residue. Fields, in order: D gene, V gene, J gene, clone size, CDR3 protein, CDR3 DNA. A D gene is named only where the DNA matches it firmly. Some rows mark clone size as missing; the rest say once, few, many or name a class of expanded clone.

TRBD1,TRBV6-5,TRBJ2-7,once,CASRPRTGTGYEQYF,TGTGCCAGCAGACCAAGGACAGGGACAGGGTACGAGCAGTACTTC
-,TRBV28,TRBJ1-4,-,CASSLDSSTNEKLFF,TGTGCCAGCAGTTTGGACAGCTCAACTAATGAAAAACTGTTTTTT
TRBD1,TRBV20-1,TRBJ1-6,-,CSASSGTGGQNSPLHF,TGCAGTGCTAGTTCCGGGACAGGGGGCCAGAATTCACCCCTCCACTTT
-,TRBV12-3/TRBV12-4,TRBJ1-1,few,CASSFGEITEAFF,TGTGCCAGCAGTTTCGGGGAGATCACTGAAGCTTTCTTT
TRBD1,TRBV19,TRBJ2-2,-,CASSILAGGLNTGELFF,TGTGCCAGTAGTATTCTCGCAGGGGGCCTAAACACCGGGGAGCTGTTTTTT
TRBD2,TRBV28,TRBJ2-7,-,CASSFSGLAVSYEQYF,TGTGCCAGCAGTTTCAGTGGACTAGCGGTTTCCTACGAGCAGTACTTC
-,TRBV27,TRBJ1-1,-,CASIGTRNTEAFF,TGTGCCAGCATTGGGACAAGGAACACTGAAGCTTTCTTT
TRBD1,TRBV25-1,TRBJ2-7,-,CATQQGIGKNEQYF,TGTGCCACCCAACAGGGGATTGGGAAAAACGAGCAGTACTTC
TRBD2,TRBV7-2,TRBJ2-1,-,CASSPGLAGYNEQFF,TGTGCCAGCAGTCCCGGACTAGCGGGATACAATGAGCAGTTCTTC
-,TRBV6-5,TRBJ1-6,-,CASRENYNSPLHF,TGTGCCAGCAGGGAGAACTATAATTCACCCCTCCACTTT
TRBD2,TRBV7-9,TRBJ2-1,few,CASSSLSGSSYNEQFF,TGTGCCAGCAGCTCCCTAAGCGGGAGCTCCTACAATGAGCAGTTCTTC
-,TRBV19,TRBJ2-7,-,CASRGGSAIQGEQYF,TGTGCCAGTAGGGGCGGGTCCGCTATTCAAGGGGAGCAGTACTTC
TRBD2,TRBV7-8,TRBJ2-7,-,CASSFGLAGAYEQYF,TGTGCCAGCAGCTTCGGACTAGCGGGGGCCTACGAGCAGTACTTC
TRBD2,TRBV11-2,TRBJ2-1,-,CASSSLKSASGSGQFF,TGTGCCAGCAGCTCATTAAAATCGGCTAGCGGGAGCGGGCAGTTCTTC
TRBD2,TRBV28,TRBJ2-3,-,CASRGTSGYTDTQYF,TGTGCCAGCAGAGGGACTAGCGGATACACAGATACGCAGTATTTT
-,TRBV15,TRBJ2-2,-,CATSREPLANTGELFF,TGTGCCACCAGCAGAGAGCCACTAGCGAACACCGGGGAGCTGTTTTTT
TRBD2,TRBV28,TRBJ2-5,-,CASSFYRTRGETQYF,TGTGCCAGCAGTTTTTACAGGACGCGGGGGGAGACCCAGTACTTC
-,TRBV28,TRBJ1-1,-,CASTPGGLQSGVTEAFF,TGTGCCAGCACCCCGGGTGGGCTTCAATCAGGGGTAACTGAAGCTTTCTTT
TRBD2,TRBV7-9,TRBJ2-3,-,CASSPKGAGVTDTQYF,TGTGCCAGCAGCCCCAAGGGAGCGGGAGTTACAGATACGCAGTATTTT
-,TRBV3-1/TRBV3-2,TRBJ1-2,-,CASSQGTVGGYGYTF,TGTGCCAGCAGCCAAGGGACCGTGGGGGGCTATGGCTACACCTTC
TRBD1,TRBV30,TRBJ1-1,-,CAWSRQGGGTEAFF,TGTGCCTGGAGTAGACAGGGGGGGGGCACTGAAGCTTTCTTT
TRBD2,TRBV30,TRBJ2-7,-,CAWSSLAVSYEQYF,TGTGCCTGGAGCTCACTAGCGGTCTCCTACGAGCAGTACTTC
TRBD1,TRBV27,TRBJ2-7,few,CASSYRGPADEQYF,TGTGCCAGCAGTTACAGGGGGCCCGCGGACGAGCAGTACTTC
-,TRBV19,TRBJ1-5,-,CASSYFGGNQPQHF,TGTGCCAGTAGTTATTTCGGTGGCAATCAGCCCCAGCATTTT
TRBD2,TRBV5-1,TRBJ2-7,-,CASSLEASGAAWFYEQYF,TGCGCCAGCAGCTTGGAGGCCAGCGGGGCCGCGTGGTTCTACGAGCAGTACTTC
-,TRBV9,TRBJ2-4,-,CASSVDGLAKNIQYF,TGTGCCAGCAGCGTAGATGGCCTTGCCAAAAACATTCAGTACTTC
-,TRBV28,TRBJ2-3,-,CASSLGRPTDTQYF,TGTGCCAGCAGTTTGGGCAGACCCACAGATACGCAGTATTTT